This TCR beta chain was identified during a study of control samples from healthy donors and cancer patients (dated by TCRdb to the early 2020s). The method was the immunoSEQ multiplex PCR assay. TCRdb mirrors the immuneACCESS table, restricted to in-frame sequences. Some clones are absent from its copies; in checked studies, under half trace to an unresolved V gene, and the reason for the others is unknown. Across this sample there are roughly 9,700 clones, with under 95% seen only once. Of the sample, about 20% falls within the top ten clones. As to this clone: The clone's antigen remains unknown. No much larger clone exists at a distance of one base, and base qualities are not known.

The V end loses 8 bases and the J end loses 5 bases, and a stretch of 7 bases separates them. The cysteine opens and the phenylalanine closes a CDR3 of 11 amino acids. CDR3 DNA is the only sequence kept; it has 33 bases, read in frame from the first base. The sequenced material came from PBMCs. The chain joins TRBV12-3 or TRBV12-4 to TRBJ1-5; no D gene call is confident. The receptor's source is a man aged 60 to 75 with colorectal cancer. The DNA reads TGTGCCAGCGGCAATTATCAGCCCCAGCATTTT. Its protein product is CASGNYQPQHF.